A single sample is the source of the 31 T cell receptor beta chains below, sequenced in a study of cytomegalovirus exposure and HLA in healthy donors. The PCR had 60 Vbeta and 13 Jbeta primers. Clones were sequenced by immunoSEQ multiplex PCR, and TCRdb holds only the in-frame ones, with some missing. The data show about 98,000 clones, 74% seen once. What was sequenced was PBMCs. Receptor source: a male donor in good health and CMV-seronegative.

The CDR3 spells CASSSSGTSYNEQFF. CDR3 coding DNA: TGTGCCAGCAGCTCTAGCGGGACCTCCTACAATGAGCAGTTCTTC. The chain employs TRBV13 and TRBJ2-1; TRBD2 agrees at 9 bases. J lost 0 bases, V lost 4 bases, and 1 base had no gene match. CDR1 PRHDT and CDR2 FYEKMQ come from the germline V gene (reference sequence). The CDR3 totals 15 residues.

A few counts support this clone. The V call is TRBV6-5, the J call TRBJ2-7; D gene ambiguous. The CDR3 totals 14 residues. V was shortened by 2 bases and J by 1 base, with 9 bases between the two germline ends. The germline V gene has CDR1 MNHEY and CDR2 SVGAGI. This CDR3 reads CASSYTLTSYEQYF. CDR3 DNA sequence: TGTGCCAGCAGTTACACGTTGACTTCCTACGAGCAGTACTTC.

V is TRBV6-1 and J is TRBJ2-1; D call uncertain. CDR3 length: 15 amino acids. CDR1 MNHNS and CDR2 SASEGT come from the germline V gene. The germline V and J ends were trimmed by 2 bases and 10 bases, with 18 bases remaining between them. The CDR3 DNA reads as TGTGCCAGCAGTGAATTTAGCCACCGTGCACTCGAGCAGTTCTTC. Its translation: CASSEFSHRALEQFF.

The CDR3 DNA reads TGTGCCAGCAGTTACTCCGGGGGGCGAAGTAACGAGCAGTACTTC. It encodes CASSYSGGRSNEQYF. V and J are TRBV6-5 and TRBJ2-7; D might be TRBD2 (7 bases). Germline-derived CDR1 and CDR2 are MNHEY and SVGAGI. Trimming pared 0 bases from V and 5 bases from J, leaving 14 bases between. The CDR3 runs 15 residues.

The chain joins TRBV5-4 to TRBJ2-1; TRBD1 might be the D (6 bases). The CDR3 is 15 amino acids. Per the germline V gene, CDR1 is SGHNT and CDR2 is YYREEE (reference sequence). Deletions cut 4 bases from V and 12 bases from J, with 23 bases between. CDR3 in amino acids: CASSHRRDKGVGQFF. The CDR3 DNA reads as TGTGCCAGCAGCCACCGCCGGGACAAGGGTGTAGGGCAGTTCTTC. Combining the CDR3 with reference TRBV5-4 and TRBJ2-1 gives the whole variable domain ETGVTQSPTHLIKTRGQQVTLRCSSQSGHNTVSWYQQALGQGPQFIFQYYREEENGRGNFPPRFSGLQFPNYSSELNVNALELDDSALYLCASSHRRDKGVGQFFGPGTRLTVL.

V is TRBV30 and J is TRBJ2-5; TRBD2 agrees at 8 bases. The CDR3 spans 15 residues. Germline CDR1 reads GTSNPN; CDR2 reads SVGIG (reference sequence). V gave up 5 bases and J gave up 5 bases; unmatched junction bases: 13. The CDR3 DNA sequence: TGTGCCTGGGGAGGCGGGACTAGGAGTGAGGAGACCCAGTACTTC. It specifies CAWGGGTRSEETQYF.

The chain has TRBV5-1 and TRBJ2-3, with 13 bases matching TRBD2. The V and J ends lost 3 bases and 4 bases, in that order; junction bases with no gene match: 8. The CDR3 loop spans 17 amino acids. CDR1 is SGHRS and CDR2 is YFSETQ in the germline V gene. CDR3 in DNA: TGCGCCAGCAGCTCCGGGACTAGCGGGATGGGCCCAGATACGCAGTATTTT. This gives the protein CASSSGTSGMGPDTQYF.

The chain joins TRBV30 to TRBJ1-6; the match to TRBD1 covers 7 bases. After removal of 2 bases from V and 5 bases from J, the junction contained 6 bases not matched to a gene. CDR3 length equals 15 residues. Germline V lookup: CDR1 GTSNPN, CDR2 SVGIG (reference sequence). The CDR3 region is CAWSKRQGDNSPLHF. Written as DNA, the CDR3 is TGTGCCTGGAGTAAAAGACAGGGCGATAATTCACCCCTCCACTTT.

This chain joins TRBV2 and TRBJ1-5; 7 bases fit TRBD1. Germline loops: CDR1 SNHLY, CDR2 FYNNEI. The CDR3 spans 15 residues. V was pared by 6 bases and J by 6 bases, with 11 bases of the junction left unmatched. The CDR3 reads CASRQGTEMIQPQHF. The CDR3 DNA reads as TGTGCCAGCAGACAGGGGACAGAGATGATTCAGCCCCAGCATTTT.

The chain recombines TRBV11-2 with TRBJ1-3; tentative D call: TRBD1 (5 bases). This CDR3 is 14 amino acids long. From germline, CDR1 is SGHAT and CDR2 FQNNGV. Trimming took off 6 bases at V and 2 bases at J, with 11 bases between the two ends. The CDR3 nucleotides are TGTGCCAGCAGGGTCAGGGCGGCTGGAAACACCATATATTTT. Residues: CASRVRAAGNTIYF.

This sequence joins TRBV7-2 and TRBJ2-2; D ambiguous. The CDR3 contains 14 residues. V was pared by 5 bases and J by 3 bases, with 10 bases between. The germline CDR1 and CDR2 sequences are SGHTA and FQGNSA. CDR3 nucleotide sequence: TGTGCCAGCAGCCCCGGTATCTACACCGGGGAGCTGTTTTTT. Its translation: CASSPGIYTGELFF. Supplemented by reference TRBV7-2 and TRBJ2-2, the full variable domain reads GAGVSQSPSNKVTEKGKDVELRCDPISGHTALYWYRQSLGQGLEFLIYFQGNSAPDKSGLPSDRFSAERTGGSVSTLTIQRTQQEDSAVYLCASSPGIYTGELFFGEGSRLTVL.

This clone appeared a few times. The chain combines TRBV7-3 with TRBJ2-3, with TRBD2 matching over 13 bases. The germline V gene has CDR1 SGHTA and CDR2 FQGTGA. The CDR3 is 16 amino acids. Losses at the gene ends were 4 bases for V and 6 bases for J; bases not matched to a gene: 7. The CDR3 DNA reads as TGTGCCAGCAGCTCCCGGACTAGCGGGAGCTGGGATACGCAGTATTTT. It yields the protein CASSSRTSGSWDTQYF.

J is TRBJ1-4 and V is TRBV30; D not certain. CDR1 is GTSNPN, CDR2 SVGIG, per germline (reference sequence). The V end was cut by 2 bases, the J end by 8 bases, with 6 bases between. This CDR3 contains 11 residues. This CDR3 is CAWSPGEKLFF. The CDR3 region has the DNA TGTGCCTGGAGTCCGGGGGAAAAACTGTTTTTT.

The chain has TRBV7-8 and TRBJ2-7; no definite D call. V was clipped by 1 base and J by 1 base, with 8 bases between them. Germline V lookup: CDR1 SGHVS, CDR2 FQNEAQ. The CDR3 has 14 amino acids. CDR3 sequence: CASSLGPQSYEQYF. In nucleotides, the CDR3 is TGTGCCAGCAGCTTAGGGCCACAATCCTACGAGCAGTACTTC.

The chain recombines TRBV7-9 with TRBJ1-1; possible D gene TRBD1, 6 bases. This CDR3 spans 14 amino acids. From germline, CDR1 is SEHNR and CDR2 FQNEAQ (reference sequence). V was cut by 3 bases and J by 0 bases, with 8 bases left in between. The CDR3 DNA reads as TGTGCCAGCAGCTTGGACAGAATGAACACTGAAGCTTTCTTT. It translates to CASSLDRMNTEAFF.

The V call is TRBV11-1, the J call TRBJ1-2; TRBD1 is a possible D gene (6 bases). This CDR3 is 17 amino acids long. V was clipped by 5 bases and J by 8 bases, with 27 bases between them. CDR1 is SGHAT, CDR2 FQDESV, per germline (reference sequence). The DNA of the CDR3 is TGTGCCAGCAGCGACATCGGGACAAGCCTTGACTTTGAGGGCTACACCTTC. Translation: CASSDIGTSLDFEGYTF.

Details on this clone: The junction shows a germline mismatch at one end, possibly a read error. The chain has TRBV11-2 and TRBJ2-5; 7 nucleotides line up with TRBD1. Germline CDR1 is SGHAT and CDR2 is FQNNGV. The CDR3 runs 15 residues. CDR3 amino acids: CASTLGTAPKESQYF. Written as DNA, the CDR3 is TGTGCCAGCACCCTGGGGACAGCACCCAAAGAGTCCCAGTACTTC.

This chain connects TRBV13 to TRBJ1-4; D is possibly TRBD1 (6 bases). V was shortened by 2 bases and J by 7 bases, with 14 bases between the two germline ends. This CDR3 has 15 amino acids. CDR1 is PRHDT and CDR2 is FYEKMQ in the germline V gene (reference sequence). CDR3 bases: TGTGCCAGCAGCTTACGCGGGGGCGGGAGTGAAAAACTGTTTTTT. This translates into CASSLRGGGSEKLFF.

The CDR3 DNA is TGCGCCAGCAGCTTCCTCGCGGGGTCAGCCGGGGAGCTGTTTTTT. Its translation is CASSFLAGSAGELFF. V and J are TRBV5-1 and TRBJ2-2, with TRBD2 as a possible D gene (6 bases). Trimming pared 2 bases from V and 6 bases from J, leaving 14 bases between. CDR3 length: 15 residues. Looked up from germline, CDR1 is SGHRS and CDR2 is YFSETQ.

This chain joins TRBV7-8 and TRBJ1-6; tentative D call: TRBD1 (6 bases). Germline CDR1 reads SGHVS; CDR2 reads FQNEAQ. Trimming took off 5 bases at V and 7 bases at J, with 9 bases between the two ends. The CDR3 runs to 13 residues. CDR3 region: CASSHGQNSPLHF. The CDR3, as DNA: TGTGCCAGCAGCCATGGACAGAATTCACCCCTCCACTTT.

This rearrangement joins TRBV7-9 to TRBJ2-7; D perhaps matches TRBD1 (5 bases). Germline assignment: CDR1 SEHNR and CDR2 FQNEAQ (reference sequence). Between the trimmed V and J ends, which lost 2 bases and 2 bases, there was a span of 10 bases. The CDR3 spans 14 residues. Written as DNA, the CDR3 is TGTGCCAGCAGCTTAATAGGGGTCACCTACGAGCAGTACTTC. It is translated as CASSLIGVTYEQYF. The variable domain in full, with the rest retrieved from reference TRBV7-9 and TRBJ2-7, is DTGVSQNPRHKITKRGQNVTFRCDPISEHNRLYWYRQTLGQGPEFLTYFQNEAQLEKSRLLSDRFSAERPKGSFSTLEIQRTEQGDSAMYLCASSLIGVTYEQYFGPGTRLTVT.

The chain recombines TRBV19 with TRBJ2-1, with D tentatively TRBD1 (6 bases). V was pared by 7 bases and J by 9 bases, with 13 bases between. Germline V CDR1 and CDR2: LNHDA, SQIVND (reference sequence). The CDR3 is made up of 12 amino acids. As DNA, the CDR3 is TGTGCCAGTACCGGACAGTCCTTTGAGCAGTTCTTC. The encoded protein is CASTGQSFEQFF.

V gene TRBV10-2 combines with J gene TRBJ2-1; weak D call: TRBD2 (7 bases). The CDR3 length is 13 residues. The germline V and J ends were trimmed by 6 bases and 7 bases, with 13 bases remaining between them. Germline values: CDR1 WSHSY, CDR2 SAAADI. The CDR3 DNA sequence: TGCGCCAGCAGGGAGGGGGGGGGAAATGAGCAGTTCTTC. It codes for CASREGGGNEQFF.

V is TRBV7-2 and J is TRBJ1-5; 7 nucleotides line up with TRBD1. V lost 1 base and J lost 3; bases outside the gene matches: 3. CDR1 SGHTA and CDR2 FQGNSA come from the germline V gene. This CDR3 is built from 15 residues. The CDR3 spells CASSLGDSLNQPQHF. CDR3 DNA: TGTGCCAGCAGCTTAGGGGACAGCCTCAATCAGCCCCAGCATTTT. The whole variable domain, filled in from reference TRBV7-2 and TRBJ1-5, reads GAGVSQSPSNKVTEKGKDVELRCDPISGHTALYWYRQSLGQGLEFLIYFQGNSAPDKSGLPSDRFSAERTGGSVSTLTIQRTQQEDSAVYLCASSLGDSLNQPQHFGDGTRLSIL.

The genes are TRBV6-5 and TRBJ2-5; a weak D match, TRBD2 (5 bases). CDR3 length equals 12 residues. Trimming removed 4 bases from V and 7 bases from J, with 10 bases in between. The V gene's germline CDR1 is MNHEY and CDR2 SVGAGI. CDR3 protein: CASSLLGGTQYF. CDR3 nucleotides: TGTGCCAGCAGTTTGCTAGGAGGGACCCAGTACTTC.

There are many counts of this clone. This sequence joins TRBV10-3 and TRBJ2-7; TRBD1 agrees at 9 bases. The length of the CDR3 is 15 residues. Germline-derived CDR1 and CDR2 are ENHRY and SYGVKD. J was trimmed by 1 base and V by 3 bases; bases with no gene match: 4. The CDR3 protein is CAISDLGTGSYEQYF. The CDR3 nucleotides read TGTGCCATCAGTGATCTTGGGACAGGGTCCTACGAGCAGTACTTC.

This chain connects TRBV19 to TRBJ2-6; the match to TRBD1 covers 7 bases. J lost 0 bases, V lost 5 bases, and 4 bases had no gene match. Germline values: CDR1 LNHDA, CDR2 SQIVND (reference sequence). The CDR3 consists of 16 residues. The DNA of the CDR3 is TGTGCCAGTAGTGCCGACAGGGTCTCTGGGGCCAACGTCCTGACTTTC. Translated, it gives CASSADRVSGANVLTF.

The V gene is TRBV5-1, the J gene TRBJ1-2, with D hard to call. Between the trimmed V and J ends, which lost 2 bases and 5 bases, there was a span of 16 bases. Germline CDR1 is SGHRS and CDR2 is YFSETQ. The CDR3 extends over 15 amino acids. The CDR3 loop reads CASSLTADNLYGYTF. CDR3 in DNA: TGCGCCAGCAGCTTAACAGCGGATAACTTATATGGCTACACCTTC.

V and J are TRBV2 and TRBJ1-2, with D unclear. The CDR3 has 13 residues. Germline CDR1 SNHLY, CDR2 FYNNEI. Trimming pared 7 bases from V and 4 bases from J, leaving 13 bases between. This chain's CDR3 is CASTRAGGYGYTF. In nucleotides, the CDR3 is TGTGCCAGCACCCGAGCGGGCGGCTATGGCTACACCTTC.

CDR3 DNA: TGTGCCAGCAGCTTAACTCAGCCTGGAGCGGGAGGTGACTACGAGCAGTACTTC. Protein: CASSLTQPGAGGDYEQYF. The V call is TRBV11-2, the J call TRBJ2-7, with 9 nucleotides matching TRBD2. J lost 3 bases, V lost 2 bases, and 14 bases had no gene match. CDR1 SGHAT and CDR2 FQNNGV come from the germline V gene. CDR3 size: 18 residues.

In nucleotides, the CDR3 is TGTGCCAGCAGCTTTTCAGGGTTTAGCAATCAGCCCCAGCATTTT. Amino acids: CASSFSGFSNQPQHF. This chain links TRBV7-2 with TRBJ1-5, with D perhaps TRBD1 (5 bases). Germline-derived CDR1 and CDR2 are SGHTA and FQGNSA. Trimming took 3 bases from V and 0 from J, leaving 9 bases between them. This CDR3 spans 15 amino acids.